This T cell receptor (beta chain) is drawn from a study of blood T cell repertoires in COVID-19. Study-wide background: Both acute and convalescent COVID-19 samples were obtained from the United States, Italy and Spain. PBMCs, B-cell-depleted T cells, or T cells were the source of the cDNA or gDNA that made up the material.

Methods used by the authors: Nucleated cell counts were estimated from reference gene primer amplification. The protocol was immunoSEQ multiplex PCR, while the TCRdb copy is restricted to in-frame clones and leaves out a portion. V, J and clone size are those of that table, while D and trimming were read from the DNA. The table shows 160,000 or so clones, with about four fifths occurring only once. V was shortened by 2 bases and J by 4 bases, with 5 bases between the two germline ends. The CDR3 loop spans 13 amino acids. Looked up from germline, CDR1 is SGHTA and CDR2 is FQGNSA. The chain has TRBV7-2 and TRBJ2-2; D is unclear. The sequence came from an elderly woman with acute or convalescent COVID-19. Input material: peripheral blood. CDR3 residues: CASSLLLTGELFF. CDR3 in DNA: TGTGCCAGCAGCTTACTTCTCACCGGGGAGCTGTTTTTT.